The clone carrying this T cell receptor beta chain was seen only a few times. Antigen specificity is unknown. There were TCR beta CDR3 regions amplified from RNA transcripts. Primed by the HTBI set, a first-round RT-PCR was run on the TCR CDR3. TCRdb passed the multiplex PCR reads through MiXCR, listing each CDR3 protein once. This table has a few hundred thousand distinct CDR3 sequences, about 20% appearing once. These data originate in a study of T cells in Graves' hyperthyroidism and ophthalmopathy. As for the study in general: At the time of initial diagnosis and before any treatment, peripheral blood was collected.

Pregnant or lactating patients were excluded, as were those with uncontrolled infection or other autoimmune disease. Each 10 ml fresh peripheral blood draw supplied the PBMCs. V was pared by 6 bases and J by 1 base, with 7 bases of the junction left unmatched. CDR1 and CDR2 (germline): MDHEN, SYDVKM. This CDR3 comprises 16 residues. General study results and limits: In blood, most of the thyroid clonotypes expanded above 0.001 were also present.

Sequencing was done on a sample of blood. This chain uses TRBV28 with TRBJ2-1, with 9 nucleotides matching TRBD2. This clonotype originated in a man aged 25 to 40 with Graves' ophthalmopathy. The CDR3 loop is CASRPSGTGSYNEQFF. CDR3 DNA: TGTGCCAGCAGACCTAGCGGGACGGGGTCCTACAATGAGCAGTTCTTC. The complete variable domain, with remaining parts taken from reference TRBV28 and TRBJ2-1, reads DVKVTQSSRYLVKRTGEKVFLECVQDMDHENMFWYRQDPGLGLRLIYFSYDVKMKEKGDIPEGYSVSREKKERFSLILESASTNQTSMYLCASRPSGTGSYNEQFFGPGTRLTVL.